This T cell receptor beta chain was sequenced in a study of PD-L1 blockade in urothelial cancer. Looking at the study overall: Bladder-origin urothelial cancer in males covered about 90% of the 29 patients. Blood gave a median about 150,000 T cells.

Data came from immunoSEQ multiplex PCR; TCRdb stores just in-frame clones and leaves some out. The sample lists more than 30,000 clones; 75% to 90% were seen once. This CDR3 region has 18 residues. The V gene's germline CDR1 is SEHNR and CDR2 FQNEAQ (reference sequence). V was clipped by 5 bases and J by 0 bases; unmatched bases: 9. The TCR originated in a man aged 50 to 59 with urothelial cancer. The sample consisted of PBMCs, taken around atezolizumab (anti-PD-L1) treatment. The chain has TRBV7-9 and TRBJ2-6; 8 bases agree with TRBD1. CDR3 bases: TGTGCCAGCAGCCCCCACGGACAGGGTTCCTCTGGGGCCAACGTCCTGACTTTC. Amino acids: CASSPHGQGSSGANVLTF. Complete variable domain (other parts from reference TRBV7-9 and TRBJ2-6): DTGVSQNPRHKITKRGQNVTFRCDPISEHNRLYWYRQTLGQGPEFLTYFQNEAQLEKSRLLSDRFSAERPKGSFSTLEIQRTEQGDSAMYLCASSPHGQGSSGANVLTFGAGSRLTVL.